This TCR beta chain was identified in a study of cytomegalovirus exposure and HLA in healthy donors (dated by TCRdb to about 2017). Turning to the overall study: An earlier analysis of approximately 590 of the donors reported 250 to 300 Gb of sequence data and about 100 million unique TCR beta sequences from 150 million to 200 million T cells. Around 330 gigabases of sequencing data and around 80 million unique TCR sequences made up an early release that covered approximately 620 HLA-typed donors. Of the 300 to 450 genotyped donors, approximately 80% were placed in the genetic ancestry cluster associated with self-reported Caucasian donors. The study was designed to test whether signatures of past pathogen exposure could be identified by cataloging public T cell receptors. The study profiled the T cell repertoires of 550 to 700 subjects by immunosequencing and related them to cytomegalovirus serostatus. Along with the approximately 700-subject first cohort, a separate validation cohort of over 90 different subjects was used. To predict cytomegalovirus infection status, the study combined high-throughput TCR immunosequencing, statistical association of individual TCRs with disease status, and machine learning. To study patterns of TCR occurrence, a later analysis re-analyzed previously published TCR beta repertoires from under 750 donors and added high-resolution HLA genotyping. In the later analysis, no new phenotypic data were used to find candidate immune exposures; instead, reliance was placed on TCR beta sequences and their occurrence across donors. An earlier analysis of approximately 500 of the donors applied high-throughput TCR beta sequencing to assess whether each TCR beta V gene segment acted as functional or pseudogenic. Donor age, sex, ethnicity and CMV serostatus were compiled alongside the repertoire data. Genome-wide SNP genotypes for about 65% of the 666 donors were used in a later genetic analysis, which treated that subset as a discovery cohort. All discovery cohort repertoires had been generated on a single sequencing platform. HLA typing included class I and class II loci at four-digit resolution. Typing coverage differed by locus: A, B, C, DRB1 and DQB1 were typed in roughly 620-630 donors, DQA1 in about 500, DPA1 in around 610, and DPB1 in about 450. Roughly five DR-DQ haplotypes were treated as single units for association and clustering because of strong linkage in the cohort. On average, over 200,000 unique TCR beta nucleotide sequences were sequenced per donor among fewer than 500 genotyped donors of the cohort, with 15% to 20% of those sequences being non-productive. The investigation overall reported the following: Three of the identified cytomegalovirus-associated TCR beta chains were confirmed in vitro to be specific for cytomegalovirus antigens. Because some donors lacked HLA typing at each locus, the association tests relied only on the typed subset. The 87-base-pair reads could not distinguish some IMGT-functional V segments, including TRBV6-2 and TRBV6-3, so those segments were excluded. Presence/absence analyses assumed roughly uniform sequencing depth across donors, an assumption that may not hold. According to a later genetic analysis, donors in an Asian-associated ancestry cluster had fewer N-insertions in productive TCRs than the approximately 710-donor mean. Most CMV-associated TCR beta chains appeared to be HLA-restricted in a later analysis, and the HLA associations seemed to be driven largely by CMV exposure. A total of roughly 160 TCR beta chains were listed by the study as associated with cytomegalovirus. Because counts were too low, seventeen rarely observed V segments, including chromosome 9 orphons, were excluded from the earlier analysis of some 590 of the donors. This cohort had only TCR beta chains sequenced, and the lack of alpha or paired-chain data limited which features could be detected. V-gene and J-gene trimming of TCR beta chains was associated with a missense DCLRE1C variant in a later genetic analysis, and the association was replicated in an independent cohort. In a later analysis, HLA-associated TCR beta chains showed more clonal expansion and lower generation probabilities than non-associated chains that were equally common. Linkage disequilibrium might explain the correlated functional status among segregating V segments, but an unknown experimental factor could not be excluded. In a later analysis, the rate of TCR association differed among HLA loci, with DRB1 alleles having the most associated TCRs and HLA-C alleles having the fewest. An earlier analysis of roughly 570 of the donors showed that most TCR beta V segments appeared in productive rearrangements either about 87% or about 30% of the time, which broadly matched IMGT annotations. A later analysis reported that several top co-occurrence clusters appeared linked to parvovirus B19, influenza, CMV and Epstein-Barr virus. When HLA alleles, especially DR and DQ, strongly co-occurred, attributing TCR associations to individual alleles was difficult. The authors suggested that the approach could potentially be generalized to other disease states and immunological phenotypes. A further reported finding was that TCR beta sequences accurately predicted the HLA-A and HLA-B alleles for most subjects in the first cohort. CMV serostatus was the only immune exposure information available for the cohort. A later analysis associated 15,000 to 20,000 TCR beta sequences with specific HLA alleles at a false discovery rate of 0.05. The classifier was reported to diagnose cytomegalovirus status with high specificity and sensitivity in both the original and validation cohorts. A cluster of highly shared sequence variants was judged likely to be a technical artifact of the sequencing pipeline. While some public TCRs were present in many individuals, most TCR sequences turned up only very rarely across donors.

The cohort comprised some 680 healthy bone marrow donors. Cohort members were all nominally healthy when sampled, although unrecorded immune exposures were likely present. The donor was CMV seronegative and was included in the group of 352 seronegative cohort members. A peripheral blood sample was collected from each donor, and TCR beta sequencing was performed on peripheral blood mononuclear cells. Genomic DNA extraction from the blood cell samples was performed with the Qiagen DNeasy Blood Extraction Kit. For this clone: No cognate antigen has been identified for it. No base quality information exists; no much larger clone differs at one position.

Preparation of the library involved the immunoSEQ multiplex PCR assay. The multiplex PCR relied on a mix of 60 forward primers for TCR Vbeta segments and 13 reverse primers for TCR Jbeta segments. The CDR3 region of rearranged TCR beta genes was amplified from genomic DNA by a multiplex PCR assay. The amplified TCR beta libraries were sequenced on the Illumina HiSeq System as 87-base-pair reads. The authors' analysis ran thus. In a later analysis, 70 million to 95 million unique TCR beta chains were counted across the roughly 610 repertoires, and roughly 11 million of these chains were shared by at least two donors. To remove PCR and sequencing errors, raw reads were error-corrected and collapsed into unique sequences using a nearest-neighbor algorithm that merged closely related sequences. CDR3 sequences were aligned to IMGT reference sequences to assign V, D and J gene segments. For a sequence to be retained, a match of at least six nucleotides to both a V gene segment and a J gene segment was required. A rearrangement counted as productive if the CDR3 had no stop codons and remained in frame with V and J, and every other rearrangement counted as non-productive. CDR3 was defined according to IMGT convention as the region running from the second conserved V-encoded cysteine to the conserved J-encoded phenylalanine. The earlier analysis of about 640 of the donors excluded any sequence lacking an unambiguous match to a single V gene segment. An earlier analysis of 500 to 600 of the donors classified V segments as functional when productive rearrangements were above 56.7% and as segregating when the standard deviation between donors was above 5%. A statistical classification framework was developed to diagnose cytomegalovirus status using the catalog of TCR beta chain sequences. In a later analysis, TCR nucleotide sequences were compared against IMGT/GENE-DB human TR gene sequences so that V and J genes could be assigned. A later analysis assigned CDR3 sequences and most-parsimonious VDJ recombination scenarios with the TCRdist pipeline. In a later analysis, every TCR beta chain was defined by the combination of its CDR3 amino acid sequence and its V-gene family, and reads without a unique V-gene family were dropped. In a later analysis, fewer than 650 highly shared, low-generation-probability nucleotide sequences were removed to address suspected cross-contamination and a sequencing artifact. For each public chain, a later analysis derived a clonal expansion index from normalized ranks of inferred template counts within each repertoire. In a later analysis, generation probabilities were computed with a VDJ recombination model fitted to out-of-frame rearrangements, and the resulting probabilities were checked against IGoR. In a later analysis, hypergeometric tests were used to score TCR-TCR, TCR-HLA and TCR-CMV co-occurrence, with a repertoire-size bias correction applied to TCR pairs. To estimate false discovery rates, a later analysis permuted the HLA or CMV assignments 20 times. In a later analysis, co-occurring TCRs were grouped using DBSCAN, with TCRdist sequence similarity added in when clustering inside HLA-allele-positive subsets. Repertoires with fewer than 30,000 or more than 120,000 public chains were left out of co-occurrence clustering, as were several repertoires with anomalous nucleotide sharing. The source is immuneACCESS, and TCRdb retained only in-frame sequences with V and J called. Part of the clones is not carried over; for the studies checked, unresolved V genes explain less than half of this, and the remainder is unexplained. V, J and clone size were drawn from that table, and D and trimming were deduced from the DNA. This sample holds about 120,000 clones; less than 90% were observed only once. The leading ten clones occupy about 0.22% of the sample.

The CDR3 holds 15 amino acids from the cysteine to the phenylalanine. Left in the record is the CDR3 DNA by itself, 45 bases read in frame from the first base. From the germline V gene, CDR1 is SGHTA and CDR2 is FQGNSA. V loses 2 bases at its end and J loses 9 bases; junction bases beyond the gene matches: 6. The sample consisted of PBMCs. The receptor was isolated from a man aged 45-60 years in good health and CMV-seronegative. The V and J segments used are TRBV7-2 and TRBJ1-6, with TRBD1 identical over 8 junction bases. The base sequence is TGTGCCAGCAGCTTATCTAACAGGGGGGGTTCACCCCTCCACTTT. This yields the protein CASSLSNRGGSPLHF.